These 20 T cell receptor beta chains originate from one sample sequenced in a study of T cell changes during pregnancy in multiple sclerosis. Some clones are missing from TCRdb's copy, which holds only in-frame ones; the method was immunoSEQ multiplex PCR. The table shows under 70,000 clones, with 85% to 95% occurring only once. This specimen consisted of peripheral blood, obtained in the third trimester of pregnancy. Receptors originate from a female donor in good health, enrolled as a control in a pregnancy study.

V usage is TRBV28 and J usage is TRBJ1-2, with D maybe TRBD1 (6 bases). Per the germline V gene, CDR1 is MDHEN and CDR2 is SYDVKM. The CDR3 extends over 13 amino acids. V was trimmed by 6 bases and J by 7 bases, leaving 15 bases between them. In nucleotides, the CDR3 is TGTGCCAGCAGCCTCGGACAGACCTTTGGCTACACCTTC. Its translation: CASSLGQTFGYTF.

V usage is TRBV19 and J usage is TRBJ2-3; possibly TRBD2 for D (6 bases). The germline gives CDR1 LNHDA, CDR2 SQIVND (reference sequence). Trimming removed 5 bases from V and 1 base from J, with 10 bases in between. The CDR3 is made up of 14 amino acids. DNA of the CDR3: TGTGCCAGTAGTGCATCGGGAGGCACAGATACGCAGTATTTT. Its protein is CASSASGGTDTQYF.

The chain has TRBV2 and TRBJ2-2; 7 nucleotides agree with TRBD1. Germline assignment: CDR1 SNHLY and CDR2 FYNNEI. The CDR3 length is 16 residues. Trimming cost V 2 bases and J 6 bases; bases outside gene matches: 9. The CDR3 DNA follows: TGTGCCAGCAGTGAATGGGGGACAGCCTTTGCCGGGGAGCTGTTTTTT. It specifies CASSEWGTAFAGELFF.

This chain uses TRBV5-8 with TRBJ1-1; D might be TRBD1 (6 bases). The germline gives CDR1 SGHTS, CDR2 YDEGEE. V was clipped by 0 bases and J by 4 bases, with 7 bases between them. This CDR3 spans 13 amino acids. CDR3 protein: CASSLGGGTEAFF. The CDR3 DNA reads TGTGCCAGCAGCTTGGGAGGGGGCACTGAAGCTTTCTTT.

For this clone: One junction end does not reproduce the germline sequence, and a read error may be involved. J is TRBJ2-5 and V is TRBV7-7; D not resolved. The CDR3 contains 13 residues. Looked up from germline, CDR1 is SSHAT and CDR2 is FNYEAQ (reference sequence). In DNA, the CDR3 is TGTGCTAGCAGCTTCAGTTACCAAGAGACCCAGTACTTC. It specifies CASSFSYQETQYF. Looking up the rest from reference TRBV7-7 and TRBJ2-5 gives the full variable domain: GAGVSQSPRYKVTKRGQDVTLRCDPISSHATLYWYQQALGQGPEFLTYFNYEAQPDKSGLPSDRFSAERPEGSISTLTIQRTEQRDSAMYRCASSFSYQETQYFGPGTRLLVL.

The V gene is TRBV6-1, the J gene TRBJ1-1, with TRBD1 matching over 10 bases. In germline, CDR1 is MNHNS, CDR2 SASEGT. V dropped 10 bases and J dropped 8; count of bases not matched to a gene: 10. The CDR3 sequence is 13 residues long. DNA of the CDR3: TGTGCCATCACCGGGACAGGGGTTCGGGAAGCTTTCTTT. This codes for CAITGTGVREAFF.

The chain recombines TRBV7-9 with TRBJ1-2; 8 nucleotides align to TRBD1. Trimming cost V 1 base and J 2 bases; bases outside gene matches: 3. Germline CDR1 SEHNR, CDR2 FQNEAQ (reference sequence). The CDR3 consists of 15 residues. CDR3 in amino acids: CASSLGQGPNYGYTF. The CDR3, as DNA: TGTGCCAGCAGCTTAGGACAGGGGCCCAACTATGGCTACACCTTC.

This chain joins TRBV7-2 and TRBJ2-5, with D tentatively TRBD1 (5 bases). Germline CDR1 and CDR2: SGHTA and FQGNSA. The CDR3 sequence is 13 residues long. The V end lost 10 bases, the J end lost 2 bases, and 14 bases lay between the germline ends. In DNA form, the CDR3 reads TGTGCCACTACCCGACAGCCACAAGAGACCCAGTACTTC. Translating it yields CATTRQPQETQYF.

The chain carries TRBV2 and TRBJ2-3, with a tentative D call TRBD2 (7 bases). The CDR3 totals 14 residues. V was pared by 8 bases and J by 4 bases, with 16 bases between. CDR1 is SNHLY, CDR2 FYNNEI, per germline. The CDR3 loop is CASDPRGAADTQYF. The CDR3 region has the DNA TGTGCCAGCGACCCCCGGGGGGCGGCAGATACGCAGTATTTT.

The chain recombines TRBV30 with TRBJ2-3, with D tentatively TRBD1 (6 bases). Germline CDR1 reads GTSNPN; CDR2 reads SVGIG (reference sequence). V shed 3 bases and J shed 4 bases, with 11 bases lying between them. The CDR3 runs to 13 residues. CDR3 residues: CAWRNRAADTQYF. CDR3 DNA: TGTGCCTGGAGAAACAGGGCGGCAGATACGCAGTATTTT.

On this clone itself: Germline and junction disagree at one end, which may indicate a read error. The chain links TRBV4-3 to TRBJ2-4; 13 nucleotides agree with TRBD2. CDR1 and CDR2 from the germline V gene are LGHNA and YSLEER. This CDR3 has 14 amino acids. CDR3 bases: TGCGCCAGCAGCCCTACTAGCGGGAGGGCCGAGAGGAACTTC. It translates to CASSPTSGRAERNF.

The CDR3 DNA reads TGTGCCAGCATCCGGTGGAGGGCTAGCGGGGGGAATTACGAGCAGTACTTC. It codes for CASIRWRASGGNYEQYF. The chain is built from TRBV7-9 and TRBJ2-7, with 11 bases that match TRBD2. The CDR3 has 17 amino acids. V shed 7 bases, J shed 4 bases, and the junction held 15 bases outside the gene matches. Germline loops: CDR1 SEHNR, CDR2 FQNEAQ (reference sequence).

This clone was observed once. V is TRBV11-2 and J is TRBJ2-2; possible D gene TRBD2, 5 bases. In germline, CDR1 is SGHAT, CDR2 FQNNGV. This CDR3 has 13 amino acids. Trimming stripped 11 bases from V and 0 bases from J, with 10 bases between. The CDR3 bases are TGTGCCGAGGGAGCGTCGAACACCGGGGAGCTGTTTTTT. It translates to CAEGASNTGELFF.

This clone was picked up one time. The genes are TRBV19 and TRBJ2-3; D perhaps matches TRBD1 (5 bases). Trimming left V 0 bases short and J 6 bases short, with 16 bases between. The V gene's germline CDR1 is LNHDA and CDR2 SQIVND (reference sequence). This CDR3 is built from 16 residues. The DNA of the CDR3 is TGTGCCAGTAGTATAGATGGAACAGGAAGTTTGGATACGCAGTATTTT. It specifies CASSIDGTGSLDTQYF.

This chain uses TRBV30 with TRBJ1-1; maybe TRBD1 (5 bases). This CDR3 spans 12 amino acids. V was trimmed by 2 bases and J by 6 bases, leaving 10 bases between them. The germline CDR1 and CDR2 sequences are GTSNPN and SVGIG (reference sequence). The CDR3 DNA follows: TGTGCCTGGAGTCCAGGGAGGTCTGAAGCTTTCTTT. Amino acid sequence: CAWSPGRSEAFF.

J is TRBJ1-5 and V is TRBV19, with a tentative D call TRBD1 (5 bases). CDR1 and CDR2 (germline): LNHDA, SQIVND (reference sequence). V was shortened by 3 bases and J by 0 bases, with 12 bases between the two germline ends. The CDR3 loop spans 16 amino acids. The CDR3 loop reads CASSIRQGYSNQPQHF. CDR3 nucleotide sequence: TGTGCCAGTAGTATTCGGCAGGGATATAGCAATCAGCCCCAGCATTTT. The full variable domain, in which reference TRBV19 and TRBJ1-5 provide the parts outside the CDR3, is DGGITQSPKYLFRKEGQNVTLSCEQNLNHDAMYWYRQDPGQGLRLIYYSQIVNDFQKGDIAEGYSVSREKKESFPLTVTSAQKNPTAFYLCASSIRQGYSNQPQHFGDGTRLSIL.

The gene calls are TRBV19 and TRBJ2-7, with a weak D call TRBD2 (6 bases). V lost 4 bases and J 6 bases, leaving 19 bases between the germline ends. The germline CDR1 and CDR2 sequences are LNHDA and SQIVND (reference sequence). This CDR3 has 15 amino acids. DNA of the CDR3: TGTGCCAGTAGTAAGTTAGCGGAGGCCCCAGGCGAGCAGTACTTC. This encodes CASSKLAEAPGEQYF.

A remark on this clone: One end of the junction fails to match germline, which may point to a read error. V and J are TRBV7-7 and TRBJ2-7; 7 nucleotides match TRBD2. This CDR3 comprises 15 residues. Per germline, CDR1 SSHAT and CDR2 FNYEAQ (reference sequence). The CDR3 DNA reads TGTGCTAGCAGCTTAGGGTATGGGGAGGGTACCGAGCAGTACTTC. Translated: CASSLGYGEGTEQYF.

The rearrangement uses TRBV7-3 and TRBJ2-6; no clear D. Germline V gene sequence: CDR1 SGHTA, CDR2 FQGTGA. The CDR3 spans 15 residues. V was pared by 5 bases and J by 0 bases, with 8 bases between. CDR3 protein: CASSLGSSGANVLTF. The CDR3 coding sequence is TGTGCCAGCAGCCTGGGCTCCTCTGGGGCCAACGTCCTGACTTTC.

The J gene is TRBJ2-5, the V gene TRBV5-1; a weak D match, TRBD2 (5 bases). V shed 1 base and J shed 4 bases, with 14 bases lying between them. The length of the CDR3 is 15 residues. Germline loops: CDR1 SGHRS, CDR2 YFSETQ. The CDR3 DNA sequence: TGCGCCAGCAGCTTGTTCGGGGAGCTAAGAGAGACCCAGTACTTC. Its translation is CASSLFGELRETQYF.